This record looks at one TCR beta chain sequence and its context. This sample was taken from a study of technical replicates of blood from a few donors. The assay was immunoSEQ multiplex PCR, and TCRdb's table has in-frame clones only and misses some. The sample contains approximately 92,000 clones, about 96% of which appear only once. The origin of this receptor is a human donor in good health. The sequenced sample was T cells isolated from PBMCs.

The CDR3 spells CASSQGPTVRAEAFF. In DNA form, the CDR3 reads TGTGCCAGCAGCCAAGGCCCCACGGTGAGGGCTGAAGCTTTCTTT. V gene TRBV14 combines with J gene TRBJ1-1, with no clear D. The CDR3 extends over 15 amino acids. Germline V lookup: CDR1 SGHDN, CDR2 FVKESK. V was shortened by 1 base and J by 6 bases, with 15 bases between the two germline ends.